These T cell receptor beta chains were read from a single sample in a study of blood T cells in healthy people across ages. TCRdb re-called the 5' RACE reads with MiXCR, one entry per CDR3 protein. This repertoire shows approximately 900,000 distinct CDR3 sequences, under 50% found once; its top ten account for 13%. The sample taken for sequencing was blood. These receptors originate from a man in his thirties or forties in good health. CDR3s include the opening cysteine and the closing phenylalanine or tryptophan. D genes are given only for firm matches. Size tells how often a clone was seen (once, few, many) or the class of an expanded clone, and some rows leave it out.

>once|TRBV29-1|-|TRBJ2-3
CSVEDFTDTQYF
TGCAGCGTTGAAGACTTCACAGATACGCAGTATTTT
>-|TRBV6-5|-|TRBJ2-2
CASIPSGQGYTGELFF
TGTGCCAGCATCCCGTCGGGCCAGGGATACACCGGGGAGCTGTTTTTT
>-|TRBV7-2|-|TRBJ2-1
CASSPGQGGWNEQFF
TGTGCCAGCAGCCCAGGGCAGGGCGGGTGGAATGAGCAGTTCTTC
>few|TRBV5-1|-|TRBJ2-4
CASSLRGDKNIQYF
TGCGCCAGCAGCTTGCGAGGGGACAAAAACATTCAGTACTTC
>many|TRBV4-2|TRBD2|TRBJ2-1
CASSQDRWDYLYNEQFF
TGTGCCAGCAGCCAAGATAGGTGGGACTACCTATACAATGAGCAGTTCTTC
>-|TRBV5-1|-|TRBJ1-1
CASSLAGARGTEAFF
TGCGCCAGCAGCTTGGCAGGGGCGCGGGGCACTGAAGCTTTCTTT
>-|TRBV7-2|-|TRBJ1-1
CTSSLETYYMNTEAFF
TGTACCAGCAGCTTAGAAACGTATTACATGAACACTGAAGCTTTCTTT
>few|TRBV20-1|TRBD1|TRBJ1-2
CSAAIRGQGIAGYTF
TGCAGTGCCGCCATCAGAGGACAGGGGATTGCTGGCTACACCTTC
>few|TRBV6-5|-|TRBJ2-4
CASSSSNLAKNIQYF
TGTGCCAGCAGTTCGAGTAACCTAGCCAAAAACATTCAGTACTTC
>-|TRBV20-1|TRBD2|TRBJ2-3
CSARDGRGEPNTQYF
TGCAGTGCTAGAGATGGGCGGGGGGAACCAAATACGCAGTATTTT
>-|TRBV5-1|TRBD1|TRBJ2-3
CASSLALGTADTQYF
TGCGCCAGCAGCTTGGCCCTTGGGACAGCCGATACGCAGTATTTT
>-|TRBV7-2|-|TRBJ2-6
CASNRGSGANVLTF
TGTGCCAGCAATCGTGGCTCTGGGGCCAACGTCCTGACTTTC
>many|TRBV5-1|-|TRBJ2-7
CASSLEGEQYF
TGCGCCAGCAGCTTGGAGGGGGAGCAGTACTTC
>few|TRBV27|TRBD2|TRBJ2-1
CASSPSGGPPYNEQFF
TGTGCCAGCAGCCCCTCGGGGGGTCCTCCTTACAATGAGCAGTTCTTC
>-|TRBV9|-|TRBJ2-3
CASSVVLDTQYF
TGTGCCAGCAGCGTGGTCCTAGATACGCAGTATTTT
>-|TRBV6-2/TRBV6-3|-|TRBJ2-7
CASSSAGSTYEQYF
TGTGCCAGCAGTTCAGCCGGATCCACGTACGAGCAGTACTTC
>-|TRBV13|-|TRBJ2-7
CASSLKGAYEQYF
TGTGCCAGCAGCTTAAAGGGGGCCTACGAGCAGTACTTC
>many|TRBV20-1|-|TRBJ2-3
CSARSSTDTQYF
TGCAGTGCTAGATCTAGCACAGATACGCAGTATTTT
>-|TRBV7-9|TRBD1|TRBJ1-6
CASSPGTGSVSMGSPLHF
TGTGCCAGCAGCCCCGGGACAGGGTCCGTCTCTATGGGTTCACCCCTCCACTTT
>-|TRBV6-4|TRBD2|TRBJ2-7
CASSVSGTISPYEQYF
TGTGCCAGCAGTGTTTCTGGGACTATCTCCCCTTACGAGCAGTACTTC
>many|TRBV9|TRBD1|TRBJ2-7
CASSLGTVGTYEQYF
TGTGCCAGCAGCCTAGGGACAGTAGGTACCTACGAGCAGTACTTC
>-|TRBV10-3|-|TRBJ2-1
CATTSSTGSYNEQFF
TGTGCCACAACCTCTAGCACGGGCTCCTACAATGAGCAGTTCTTC
>few|TRBV2|-|TRBJ1-2
CASSRTGYPYGYTF
TGTGCCAGCAGTCGTACAGGGTACCCTTATGGCTACACCTTC
>once|TRBV5-1|TRBD1|TRBJ2-3
CASSSGQWRTDTQYF
TGCGCCAGCAGCTCGGGACAGTGGCGCACAGATACGCAGTATTTT
>-|TRBV4-1|TRBD1|TRBJ2-2
CASSQDFRQGGTGELFF
TGCGCCAGCAGCCAAGATTTTAGACAGGGTGGGACCGGGGAGCTGTTTTTT
>once|TRBV27|-|TRBJ2-7
CASSLRVNLFPYEQYF
TGTGCCAGCAGTTTAAGGGTCAATCTTTTCCCCTACGAGCAGTACTTC
>-|TRBV12-3/TRBV12-4|-|TRBJ2-2
CASSRQDPGELFF
TGTGCCAGCAGTCGACAGGATCCCGGGGAGCTGTTTTTT
>-|TRBV9|TRBD2|TRBJ2-2
CASSPTGLAGRLDTGELFF
TGTGCCAGCAGCCCCACCGGACTAGCGGGGCGGTTGGACACCGGGGAGCTGTTTTTT
>-|TRBV27|-|TRBJ2-3
CASSGQSLVADTQYF
TGTGCCAGCAGTGGCCAAAGTTTAGTCGCAGATACGCAGTATTTT
>few|TRBV19|-|TRBJ2-7
CASSIADRHSYEQYF
TGTGCCAGTAGTATAGCGGACCGCCACTCCTACGAGCAGTACTTC
>-|TRBV6-5|-|TRBJ1-1
CASSGSELNTEAFF
TGTGCCAGCAGTGGGTCGGAATTGAACACTGAAGCTTTCTTT
>-|TRBV12-3/TRBV12-4|-|TRBJ1-1
CASSNSGDPDGAFF
TGTGCCAGCAGTAATAGCGGGGACCCCGACGGAGCTTTCTTT
>-|TRBV6-6|-|TRBJ2-7
CASSYSPIGGAYEQYF
TGTGCCAGCAGTTACTCCCCAATCGGGGGCGCCTACGAGCAGTACTTC
>few|TRBV10-3|TRBD1|TRBJ2-7
CAISAVDRTGIDEQYF
TGTGCCATCAGTGCCGTGGACAGGACGGGAATAGACGAGCAGTACTTC
>-|TRBV6-6|TRBD2|TRBJ2-3
CASSGGLAGPGDTQYF
TGTGCCAGCAGTGGGGGACTAGCGGGGCCGGGTGATACGCAGTATTTT
>-|TRBV6-1|-|TRBJ1-1
CASSGIVYGHRMNTEAFF
TGTGCCAGCAGTGGGATCGTATACGGGCACCGCATGAACACTGAAGCTTTCTTT
>few|TRBV7-8|-|TRBJ1-2
CASSPRTVYGYTF
TGTGCCAGCAGTCCTCGGACAGTCTATGGCTACACCTTC
>few|TRBV14|-|TRBJ2-3
CASSQVQGNTQYF
TGTGCCAGCAGCCAAGTACAGGGAAATACGCAGTATTTT
>-|TRBV4-2|-|TRBJ1-4
CASSQERRGTSEKLFF
TGTGCCAGCAGCCAAGAGAGGAGGGGAACTAGTGAAAAACTGTTTTTT
>-|TRBV27|-|TRBJ2-1
CASSPSALNEQFF
TGTGCCAGCAGCCCCTCGGCCCTCAATGAGCAGTTCTTC
>few|TRBV18|TRBD2|TRBJ2-3
CASSPPSSGGSTQYF
TGTGCCAGCTCACCACCTTCTAGCGGGGGCTCTACGCAGTATTTT
>-|TRBV3-1|-|TRBJ1-3
CASSQDVGAGFSGNTIYF
TGTGCCAGCAGCCAAGATGTGGGTGCTGGGTTCTCTGGAAACACCATATATTTT